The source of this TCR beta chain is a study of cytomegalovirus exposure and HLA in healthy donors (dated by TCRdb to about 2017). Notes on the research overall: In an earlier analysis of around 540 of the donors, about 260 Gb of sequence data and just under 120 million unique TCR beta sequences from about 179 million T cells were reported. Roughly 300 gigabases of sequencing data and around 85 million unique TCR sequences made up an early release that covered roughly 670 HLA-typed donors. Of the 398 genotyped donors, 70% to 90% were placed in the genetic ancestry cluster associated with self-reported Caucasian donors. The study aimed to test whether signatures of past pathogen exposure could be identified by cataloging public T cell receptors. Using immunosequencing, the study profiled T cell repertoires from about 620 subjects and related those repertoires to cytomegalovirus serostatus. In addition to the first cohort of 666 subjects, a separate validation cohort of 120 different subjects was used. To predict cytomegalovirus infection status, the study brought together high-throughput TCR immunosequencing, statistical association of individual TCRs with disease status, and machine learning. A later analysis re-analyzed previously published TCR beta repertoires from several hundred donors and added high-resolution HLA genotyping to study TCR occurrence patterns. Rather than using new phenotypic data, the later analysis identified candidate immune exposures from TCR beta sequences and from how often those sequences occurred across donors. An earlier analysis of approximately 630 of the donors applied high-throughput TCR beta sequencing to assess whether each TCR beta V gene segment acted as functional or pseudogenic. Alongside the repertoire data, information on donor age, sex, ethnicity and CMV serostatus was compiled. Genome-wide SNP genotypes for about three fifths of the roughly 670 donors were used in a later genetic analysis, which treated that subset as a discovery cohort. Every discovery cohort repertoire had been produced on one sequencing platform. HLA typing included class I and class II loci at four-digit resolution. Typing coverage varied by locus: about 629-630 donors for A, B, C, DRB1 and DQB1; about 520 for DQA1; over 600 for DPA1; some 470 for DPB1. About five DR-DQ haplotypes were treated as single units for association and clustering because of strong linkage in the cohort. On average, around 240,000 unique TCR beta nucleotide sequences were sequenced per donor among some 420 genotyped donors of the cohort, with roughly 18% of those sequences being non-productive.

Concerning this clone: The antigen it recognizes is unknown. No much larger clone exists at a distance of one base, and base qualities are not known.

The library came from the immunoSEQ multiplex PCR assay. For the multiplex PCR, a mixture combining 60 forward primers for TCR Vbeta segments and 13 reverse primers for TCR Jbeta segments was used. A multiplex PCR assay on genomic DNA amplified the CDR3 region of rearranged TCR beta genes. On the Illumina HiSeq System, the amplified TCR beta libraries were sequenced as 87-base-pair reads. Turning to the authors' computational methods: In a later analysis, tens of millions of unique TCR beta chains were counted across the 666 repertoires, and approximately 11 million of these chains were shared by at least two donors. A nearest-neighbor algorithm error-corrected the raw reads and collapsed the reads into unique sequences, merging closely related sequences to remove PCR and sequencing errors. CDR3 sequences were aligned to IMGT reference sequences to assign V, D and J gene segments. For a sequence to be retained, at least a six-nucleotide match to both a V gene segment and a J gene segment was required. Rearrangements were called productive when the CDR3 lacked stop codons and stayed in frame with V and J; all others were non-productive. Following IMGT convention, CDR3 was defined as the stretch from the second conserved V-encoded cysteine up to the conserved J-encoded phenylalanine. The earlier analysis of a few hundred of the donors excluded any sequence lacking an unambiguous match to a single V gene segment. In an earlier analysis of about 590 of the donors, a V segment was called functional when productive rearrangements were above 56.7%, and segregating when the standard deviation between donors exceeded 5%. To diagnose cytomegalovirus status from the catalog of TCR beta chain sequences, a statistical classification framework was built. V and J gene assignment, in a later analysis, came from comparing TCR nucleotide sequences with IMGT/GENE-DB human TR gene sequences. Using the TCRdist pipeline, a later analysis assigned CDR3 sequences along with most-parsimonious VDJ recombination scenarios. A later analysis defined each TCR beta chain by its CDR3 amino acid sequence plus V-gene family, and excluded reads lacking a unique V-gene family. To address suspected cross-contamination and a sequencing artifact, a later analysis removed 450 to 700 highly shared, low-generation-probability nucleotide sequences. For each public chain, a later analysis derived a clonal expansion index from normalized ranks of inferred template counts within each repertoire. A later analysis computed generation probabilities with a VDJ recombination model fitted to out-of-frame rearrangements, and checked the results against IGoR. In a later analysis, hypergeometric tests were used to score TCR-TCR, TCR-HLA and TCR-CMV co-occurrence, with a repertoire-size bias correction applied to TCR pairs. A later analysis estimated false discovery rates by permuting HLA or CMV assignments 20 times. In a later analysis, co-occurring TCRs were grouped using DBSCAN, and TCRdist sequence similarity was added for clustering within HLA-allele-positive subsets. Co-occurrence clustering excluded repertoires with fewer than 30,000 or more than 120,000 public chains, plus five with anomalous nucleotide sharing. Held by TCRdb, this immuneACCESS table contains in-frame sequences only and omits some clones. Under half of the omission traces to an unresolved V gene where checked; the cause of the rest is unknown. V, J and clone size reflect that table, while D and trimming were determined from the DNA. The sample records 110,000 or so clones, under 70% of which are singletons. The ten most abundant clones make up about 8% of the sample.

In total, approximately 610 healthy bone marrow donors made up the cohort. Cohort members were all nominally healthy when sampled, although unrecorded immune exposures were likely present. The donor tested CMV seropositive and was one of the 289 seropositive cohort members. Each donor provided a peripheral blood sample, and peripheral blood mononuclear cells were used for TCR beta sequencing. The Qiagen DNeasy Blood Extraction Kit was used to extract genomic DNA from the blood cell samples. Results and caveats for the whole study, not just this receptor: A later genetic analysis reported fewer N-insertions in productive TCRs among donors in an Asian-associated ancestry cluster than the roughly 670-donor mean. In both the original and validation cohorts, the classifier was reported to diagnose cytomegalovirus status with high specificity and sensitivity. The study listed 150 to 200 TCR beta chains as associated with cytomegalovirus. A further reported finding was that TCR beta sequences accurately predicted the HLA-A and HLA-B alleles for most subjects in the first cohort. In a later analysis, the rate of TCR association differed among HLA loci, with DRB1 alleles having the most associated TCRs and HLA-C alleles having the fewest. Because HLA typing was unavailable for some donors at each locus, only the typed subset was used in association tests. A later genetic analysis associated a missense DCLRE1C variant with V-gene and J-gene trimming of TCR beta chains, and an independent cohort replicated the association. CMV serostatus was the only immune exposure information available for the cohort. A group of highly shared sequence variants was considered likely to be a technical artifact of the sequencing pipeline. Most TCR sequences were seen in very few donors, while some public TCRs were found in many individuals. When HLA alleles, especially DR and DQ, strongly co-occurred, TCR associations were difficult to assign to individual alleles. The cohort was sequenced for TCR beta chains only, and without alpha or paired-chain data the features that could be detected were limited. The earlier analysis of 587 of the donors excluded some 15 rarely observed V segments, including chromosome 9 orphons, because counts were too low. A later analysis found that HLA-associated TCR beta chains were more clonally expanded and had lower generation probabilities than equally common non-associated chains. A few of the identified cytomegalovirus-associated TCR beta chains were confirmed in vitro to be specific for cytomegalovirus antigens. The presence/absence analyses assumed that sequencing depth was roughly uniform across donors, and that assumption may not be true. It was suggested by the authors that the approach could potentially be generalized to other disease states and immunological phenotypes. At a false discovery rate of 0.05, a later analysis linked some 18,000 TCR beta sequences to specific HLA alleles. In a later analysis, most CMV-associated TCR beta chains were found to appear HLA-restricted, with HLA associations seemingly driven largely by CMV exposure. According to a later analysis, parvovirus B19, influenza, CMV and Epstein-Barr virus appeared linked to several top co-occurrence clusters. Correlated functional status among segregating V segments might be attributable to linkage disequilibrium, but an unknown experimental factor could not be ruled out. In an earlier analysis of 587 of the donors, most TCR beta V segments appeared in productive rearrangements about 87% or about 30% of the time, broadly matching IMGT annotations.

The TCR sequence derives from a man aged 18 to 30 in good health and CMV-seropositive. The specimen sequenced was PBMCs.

CDR3 reads: CASSRAGGSGANVLTF. The DNA sequence reads TGTGCCAGCAGCCGCGCCGGGGGCTCTGGGGCCAACGTCCTGACTTTC. The chain was built from TRBV13 and TRBJ2-6, and TRBD2 may be the D gene, going by 6 matching bases. The germline V gene (reference sequence) provides CDR1 PRHDT and CDR2 FYEKMQ. The CDR3 measures 16 amino acids from cysteine to phenylalanine. Only the CDR3 portion is preserved as DNA: 48 bases, with reading frame beginning at the first base. Between the V and J ends, shortened by 5 bases and 0 bases respectively, the junction contains 11 bases. Reference TRBV13 and TRBJ2-6 proteins supply the regions before and after the CDR3; the full variable domain is: AAGVIQSPRHLIKEKRETATLKCYPIPRHDTVYWYQQGPGQDPQFLISFYEKMQSDKGSIPDRFSAQQFSDYHSELNMSSLELGDSALYFCASSRAGGSGANVLTFGAGSRLTVL.